This passage covers 9 T cell receptor beta chains from one sample sequenced in a study of identical twins. Using its own MiXCR run on the 5' RACE reads, TCRdb lists one record per CDR3 protein. The sample holds approximately 210,000 distinct CDR3 sequences, 15% to 20% seen once. The same sample was also used in a study of T cells expressing NK-cell markers.

Sequences were obtained from CD8+ T cells sorted from blood. The receptor source for this set is a woman younger than 30 in good health.

This clonotype was detected ten times or more. This chain connects TRBV3-1 to TRBJ1-1; 7 bases are shared with TRBD1. The V segment lost 3 bases and the J segment 1 base; nucleotides outside the gene matches: 14. Germline lookup yields CDR1 LGHDT and CDR2 YNNKEL (reference sequence). CDR3 length: 18 amino acids. CDR3: CASSHEARRDRKNTEAFF. The CDR3 coding sequence is TGTGCCAGCAGCCATGAAGCCCGAAGGGACAGAAAGAACACTGAAGCTTTCTTT.

This clonotype was seen repeatedly, ten times or more. This chain connects TRBV27 to TRBJ2-7, with 10 bases fitting TRBD1. Trimming cost V 6 bases and J 3 bases; bases outside gene matches: 5. The germline gives CDR1 MNHEY, CDR2 SMNVEV (reference sequence). This CDR3 has 14 residues. CDR3 coding DNA: TGTGCCAGCAGCTTGGGACAGGGGCTCTACGAGCAGTACTTC. Translating gives CASSLGQGLYEQYF.

A few counts support this clonotype. A much more abundant neighbour one base away suggests this may be a read error. The conserved phenylalanine or tryptophan is not found at the CDR3 terminus, so this likely reflects a read error. V gene TRBV12-3 or TRBV12-4 combines with J gene TRBJ2-7, with D perhaps matching TRBD1 or TRBD2 (5 bases each). V gave up 2 bases and J gave up 3 bases, with 17 bases separating them. There are 16 residues in the CDR3. For the CDR3, the DNA is TGTGCCAGCAGTTTAAGAGGGGATATTACGCTCTACGAGCAGTACTCC. This gives the protein CASSLRGDITLYEQYS.

This clonotype was recorded a few times. J is TRBJ2-1 and V is TRBV12-3 or TRBV12-4; 8 bases match TRBD2. The CDR3 has 11 residues. V lost 7 bases and J lost 16; bases outside the gene matches: 9. The DNA of the CDR3 is TGTGCCAGCATTATTAGGACTAGCTTCTTCTTC. It codes for CASIIRTSFFF.

This clonotype showed up just a few times. J is TRBJ1-1 and V is TRBV12-3 or TRBV12-4; 9 bases are shared with TRBD1. V trimming: 8 bases; J trimming: 0 bases; junction bases outside the gene matches: 4. This CDR3 is built from 14 residues. The DNA for the CDR3 is TGTGCCAGCGGCGGGACAGGGATGAACACTGAAGCTTTCTTT. This codes for CASGGTGMNTEAFF.

The CDR3 DNA is TGTGCCAGCAGGGAAACGACGGGGAACACTGAAGCTTTCTTT. This encodes CASRETTGNTEAFF. The chain joins TRBV25-1 to TRBJ1-1; D remains ambiguous. Per germline, CDR1 MGHDK and CDR2 SYGVNS. This CDR3 is 14 amino acids long. Between the trimmed V and J ends, which lost 6 bases and 1 base, there was a span of 12 bases. Combining the CDR3 with reference TRBV25-1 and TRBJ1-1 gives the whole variable domain EADIYQTPRYLVIGTGKKITLECSQTMGHDKMYWYQQDPGMELHLIHYSYGVNSTEKGDLSSESTVSRIRTEHFPLTLESARPSHTSQYLCASRETTGNTEAFFGQGTRLTVV.

The J gene is TRBJ2-2, the V gene TRBV14; D is uncertain. CDR1 and CDR2 from the germline V gene are SGHDN and FVKESK. The CDR3 is 18 amino acids. The V and J ends lost 0 bases and 2 bases respectively, with 16 bases between them. The CDR3 sequence is CASSQDWGFGKNTGELFF. The DNA of the CDR3 is TGTGCCAGCAGCCAAGATTGGGGATTTGGGAAAAACACCGGGGAGCTGTTTTTT.

The V call is TRBV9, the J call TRBJ2-2, with TRBD2 identical over 7 bases. The CDR3 sequence is 16 residues long. Losses at the gene ends were 4 bases for V and 0 bases for J; bases not matched to a gene: 6. Germline V CDR1 and CDR2: SGDLS, YYNGEE. For the CDR3, the DNA is TGTGCCAGCAGCCCTCCAGGGAGGGCGAACACCGGGGAGCTGTTTTTT. Protein: CASSPPGRANTGELFF.

A word on this clonotype: One junction end does not reproduce the germline sequence, and a read error may be involved. V usage is TRBV7-9 and J usage is TRBJ2-7, with a tentative D call TRBD1 (6 bases). Per the germline V gene, CDR1 is SEHNR and CDR2 is FQNEAQ (reference sequence). The CDR3 totals 12 residues. As DNA, the CDR3 is TGTGCCAGCAGCTCCCCCGGGACACAGTGTTTCTTC. This translates into CASSSPGTQCFF.